The 8 T cell receptor beta chains given below trace back to one sample, sequenced in a study of blood T cell repertoires in COVID-19. Sequencing used immunoSEQ multiplex PCR; TCRdb keeps in-frame clones, though not all of them. The sample holds around 62,000 clones, roughly 92% seen once. The specimen was peripheral blood. These receptors all come from a man in his 70s with active COVID-19.

The chain combines TRBV5-6 with TRBJ1-2; D is unclear. Germline-derived CDR1 and CDR2 are SGHDT and YYEEEE. The CDR3 contains 15 residues. Between the trimmed V and J ends, which lost 4 bases and 3 bases, there was a span of 16 bases. Here the CDR3 reads CASSPLAGFDYGYTF. In DNA, the CDR3 is TGTGCCAGCAGCCCCCTAGCCGGGTTCGACTATGGCTACACCTTC.

The gene calls are TRBV5-1 and TRBJ2-5; D ambiguous. Looked up from germline, CDR1 is SGHRS and CDR2 is YFSETQ. This CDR3 has 13 residues. V lost 1 base and J lost 6, with 10 bases in between. The CDR3 nucleotides read TGCGCCAGCAGCTTGTCCATGGAGAAGACCCAGTACTTC. As protein: CASSLSMEKTQYF.

This clone was observed a single time. This chain connects TRBV11-2 to TRBJ1-1; D ambiguous. The CDR3 length is 13 residues. Germline CDR1 is SGHAT and CDR2 is FQNNGV. Between the trimmed V and J ends, which lost 0 bases and 4 bases, there was a span of 6 bases. The CDR3 region is CASSLESSTEAFF. CDR3 coding DNA: TGTGCCAGCAGCTTAGAGAGTAGCACTGAAGCTTTCTTT.

The chain employs TRBV6-5 and TRBJ1-2, with 7 bases fitting TRBD1. CDR1 is MNHEY, CDR2 SVGAGI, per germline. This CDR3 is built from 13 residues. V trimming: 8 bases; J trimming: 6 bases; junction bases outside the gene matches: 9. The CDR3 reads CASWRQGGDGYTF. CDR3 bases: TGTGCCAGCTGGAGACAGGGCGGTGATGGCTACACCTTC.

The rearrangement joins TRBV15 to TRBJ2-5; tentatively, D is TRBD2 (5 bases). Germline CDR1 and CDR2: LNHNV and YYDKDF (reference sequence). This CDR3 is built from 14 residues. The V end was cut by 1 base, the J end by 3 bases, with 9 bases between. CDR3 amino acids: CATSRVGREETQYF. Here the CDR3 DNA reads TGTGCCACCAGCAGAGTTGGGAGAGAAGAGACCCAGTACTTC.

V gene TRBV5-1 combines with J gene TRBJ1-3; D is undetermined. The germline CDR1 and CDR2 sequences are SGHRS and YFSETQ. The CDR3 loop spans 14 amino acids. Trimming took 3 bases from V and 0 from J, leaving 7 bases between them. CDR3 sequence (DNA): TGCGCCAGCAGCTCACAAGACTCTGGAAACACCATATATTTT. Translating it yields CASSSQDSGNTIYF.

The chain uses TRBV21-1 and TRBJ2-7; the table names TRBD2, a call not compared with the DNA. TRBV21-1 is described as a pseudogene. This CDR3 has 18 residues. Written as DNA, the CDR3 is TGTGCCAGCAGCAAATCTCCCCTTTTGGGGGGGCAGTCCTACGAGCAGTACGTC. The encoded protein is CASSKSPLLGGQSYEQYV.

The genes are TRBV28 and TRBJ1-2, with 8 bases matching TRBD1. Germline V gives CDR1 MDHEN, CDR2 SYDVKM. J gave up 6 bases and V 6 bases, and 9 bases lay outside the gene matches. The CDR3 extends over 14 amino acids. The CDR3 region has the DNA TGTGCCAGCAGACCACAGGGGGGCTCGGATGGCTACACCTTC. Protein sequence: CASRPQGGSDGYTF.